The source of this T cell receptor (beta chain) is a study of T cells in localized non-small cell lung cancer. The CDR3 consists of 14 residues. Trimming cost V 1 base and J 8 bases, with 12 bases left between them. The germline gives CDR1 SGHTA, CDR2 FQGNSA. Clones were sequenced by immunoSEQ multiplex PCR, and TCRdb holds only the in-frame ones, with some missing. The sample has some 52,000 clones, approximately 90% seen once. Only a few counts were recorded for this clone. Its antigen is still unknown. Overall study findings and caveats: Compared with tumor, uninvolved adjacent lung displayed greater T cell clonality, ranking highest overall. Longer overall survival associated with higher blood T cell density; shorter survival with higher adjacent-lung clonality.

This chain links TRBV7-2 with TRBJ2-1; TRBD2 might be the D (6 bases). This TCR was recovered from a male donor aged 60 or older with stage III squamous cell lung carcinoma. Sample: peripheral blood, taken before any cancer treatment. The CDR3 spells CASSLEGPGDEQFF. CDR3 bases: TGTGCCAGCAGCTTAGAGGGACCGGGGGATGAGCAGTTCTTC.